This passage covers 20 T cell receptor beta chains from one sample sequenced in a study of cytomegalovirus exposure and HLA in healthy donors. Researchers ran the PCR with 60 Vbeta and 13 Jbeta primers. The assay was immunoSEQ multiplex PCR, and TCRdb's table has in-frame clones only and misses some. The profile shows 70,000 or so clones, 74% of them singletons. Sequenced material: PBMCs. All receptors come from an older woman in good health and CMV-seropositive.

The chain couples TRBV2 to TRBJ1-2, with D maybe TRBD1 (6 bases). The CDR3 is 15 residues long. Germline V gives CDR1 SNHLY, CDR2 FYNNEI. V lost 4 bases and J lost 0, with 12 bases in between. The CDR3 here is CASSVEGVSNYGYTF. In DNA form, the CDR3 reads TGTGCCAGCAGTGTCGAGGGGGTGTCTAACTATGGCTACACCTTC.

The chain uses TRBV6-1 and TRBJ2-3; 10 bases align to TRBD2. CDR3 length: 13 residues. Germline CDR1 is MNHNS and CDR2 is SASEGT. V trimming: 7 bases; J trimming: 3 bases; junction bases outside the gene matches: 1. In nucleotides, the CDR3 is TGTGCCAGCACTAGCGGGAGTACAGATACGCAGTATTTT. Its protein product is CASTSGSTDTQYF.

This clone was observed once. The chain combines TRBV5-4 with TRBJ2-1, with 8 bases matching TRBD1. The CDR3 covers 16 residues. The V gene's germline CDR1 is SGHNT and CDR2 YYREEE (reference sequence). The J segment lost 6 bases and the V segment lost 3 bases, leaving 11 bases of the junction unmatched. The CDR3 loop reads CASSSQGAGEFNEQFF. CDR3 nucleotides: TGTGCCAGCAGCTCCCAGGGGGCGGGCGAATTCAATGAGCAGTTCTTC.

This sequence joins TRBV10-3 and TRBJ1-1, with D tentatively TRBD1 (6 bases). V lost 0 bases, J lost 3 bases, and 11 bases lay in between. CDR1 is ENHRY and CDR2 is SYGVKD in the germline V gene. The CDR3 runs 15 residues. The DNA of the CDR3 is TGTGCCATCAGTGAGTCTCAGGGGTCGGACACTGAAGCTTTCTTT. Protein: CAISESQGSDTEAFF.

This clone was detected once. This chain joins TRBV25-1 and TRBJ1-6, with 9 bases identical to TRBD1. CDR1 MGHDK and CDR2 SYGVNS come from the germline V gene. V lost 5 bases to trimming and J lost 7 bases; unmatched junction nucleotides: 6. This CDR3 is 15 amino acids long. The CDR3: CASSQTGGGNSPLHF. The DNA of the CDR3 is TGTGCCAGCAGTCAGACAGGGGGTGGGAATTCACCCCTCCACTTT.

A few counts support this clone. This sequence joins TRBV6-4 and TRBJ2-2, with TRBD1 matching over 9 bases. With 6 bases clipped from V and 14 bases from J, the junction kept 7 bases outside the gene matches. This CDR3 region has 12 residues. Per germline, CDR1 MRHNA and CDR2 SNTAGT. In DNA form, the CDR3 reads TGTGCCAGCAGCCCTGGACAGGGGTCCCTGTTTTTT. Translation gives CASSPGQGSLFF.

The rearrangement joins TRBV6-4 to TRBJ1-5, with 8 bases that match TRBD1. V lost 9 bases, J lost 7 bases, and 5 bases stayed unmatched. Germline V gene lookup returns CDR1 MRHNA and CDR2 SNTAGT. The CDR3 spans 12 residues. CDR3: CARGQGAQPQHF. The CDR3 coding sequence is TGTGCCAGGGGCCAGGGGGCACAGCCCCAGCATTTT.

The sample holds a few counts of this clone. This rearrangement joins TRBV6-5 to TRBJ2-1, with no clear D. The CDR3 sequence is 14 residues long. V dropped 6 bases and J dropped 0 bases, with 9 bases sitting between them. Germline V gene lookup returns CDR1 MNHEY and CDR2 SVGAGI. The CDR3 loop is CASSLSSSYNEQFF. The CDR3, as DNA: TGTGCCAGCAGCCTCTCCAGCTCCTACAATGAGCAGTTCTTC.

The CDR3 here is CATRQGTFGYTF. CDR3 nucleotides: TGTGCCACCCGACAGGGTACGTTTGGCTACACCTTC. The chain uses TRBV6-1 and TRBJ1-2; 7 bases align to TRBD1. The CDR3 length is 12 residues. With 10 bases clipped from V and 7 bases from J, the junction kept 9 bases outside the gene matches. Germline V lookup: CDR1 MNHNS, CDR2 SASEGT.

The rearrangement uses TRBV5-1 and TRBJ2-5; TRBD2 matches at 13 bases. The V segment lost 4 bases and the J segment 5 bases; nucleotides outside the gene matches: 5. Germline lookup yields CDR1 SGHRS and CDR2 YFSETQ. The length of the CDR3 is 15 residues. CDR3 sequence reads: CASSPGLAGDETQYF. DNA for the CDR3: TGCGCCAGCAGCCCCGGACTAGCGGGAGATGAGACCCAGTACTTC.

The CDR3 protein is CASSPTSFPDTQYF. The DNA of the CDR3 is TGTGCCAGCAGCCCCACTAGTTTCCCAGATACGCAGTATTTT. The V gene is TRBV7-2, the J gene TRBJ2-3; D is perhaps TRBD2 (5 bases). Per germline, CDR1 SGHTA and CDR2 FQGNSA. The CDR3 runs 14 residues. V was clipped by 5 bases and J by 4 bases, with 13 bases between them. Complete variable domain (other parts from reference TRBV7-2 and TRBJ2-3): GAGVSQSPSNKVTEKGKDVELRCDPISGHTALYWYRQSLGQGLEFLIYFQGNSAPDKSGLPSDRFSAERTGGSVSTLTIQRTQQEDSAVYLCASSPTSFPDTQYFGPGTRLTVL.

Only one count was recorded for this clone. The chain has TRBV5-1 and TRBJ2-3; TRBD2 aligns across 13 bases. With 1 base clipped from V and 9 bases from J, the junction kept 5 bases outside the gene matches. This CDR3 spans 15 amino acids. The germline V gene encodes CDR1 SGHRS and CDR2 YFSETQ. This CDR3 reads CASSLSGLAGMTQYF. The CDR3 nucleotides are TGCGCCAGCAGCTTGTCGGGACTAGCGGGAATGACGCAGTATTTT.

V gene TRBV12-5 combines with J gene TRBJ2-2; the D is unclear. This CDR3 spans 13 amino acids. V was cut by 2 bases and J by 8 bases, with 9 bases left in between. The germline V gene encodes CDR1 LGHNT and CDR2 FRNRAP. CDR3 protein: CASGLPGGGELFF. CDR3 bases: TGTGCTAGTGGTTTGCCAGGTGGAGGGGAGCTGTTTTTT.

The chain uses TRBV29-1 and TRBJ1-5; D is ambiguous. V shed 4 bases and J shed 1 base, with 8 bases lying between them. The germline V gene encodes CDR1 SQVTM and CDR2 ANQGSEA. The CDR3 spans 13 residues. The CDR3 loop reads CSVGGSSNQPQHF. CDR3 sequence (DNA): TGCAGCGTTGGAGGGTCCAGCAATCAGCCCCAGCATTTT. The whole variable domain, remainder taken from reference TRBV29-1 and TRBJ1-5, is SAVISQKPSRDICQRGTSLTIQCQVDSQVTMMFWYRQQPGQSLTLIATANQGSEATYESGFVIDKFPISRPNLTFSTLTVSNMSPEDSSIYLCSVGGSSNQPQHFGDGTRLSIL.

The CDR3 sequence is CASKRDRSIYEQYF. CDR3 in DNA: TGTGCCAGCAAACGGGACAGGTCAATCTACGAGCAGTACTTC. The rearrangement links TRBV6-1 to TRBJ2-7, with 8 bases lining up with TRBD1. CDR3 length equals 14 residues. In germline, CDR1 is MNHNS, CDR2 SASEGT. Trimming at V came to 7 bases and at J to 3 bases, leaving 8 bases not matched to a gene.

DNA of the CDR3: TGCGCCAGCAGCCAAGATACACAGGGGGCTCGAAAGAACACCGGGGAGCTGTTTTTT. This gives the protein CASSQDTQGARKNTGELFF. The J gene is TRBJ2-2, the V gene TRBV4-1; TRBD1 aligns across 9 bases. Germline CDR1 and CDR2: MGHRA and YSYEKL. The CDR3 spans 19 residues. After removal of 0 bases from V and 1 base from J, the junction contained 9 bases not matched to a gene.

This chain uses TRBV21-1 with TRBJ1-4; the DNA was not used to check the table's D call, TRBD1. TRBV21-1 is labeled a pseudogene. The length of the CDR3 is 14 residues. CDR3 nucleotide sequence: TGTGCCAGCACCGACAGGTCTCGTAATGAAAAACTGTTTTTT. This codes for CASTDRSRNEKLFF.

The rearrangement joins TRBV7-9 to TRBJ2-5, with D possibly being TRBD1 (6 bases). This CDR3 is built from 13 residues. Germline V gene sequence: CDR1 SEHNR, CDR2 FQNEAQ (reference sequence). Trimming pared 5 bases from V and 4 bases from J, leaving 11 bases between. In nucleotides, the CDR3 is TGTGCCAGCAGCCTGGGACAATCAGAGACCCAGTACTTC. It is translated as CASSLGQSETQYF. Using reference TRBV7-9 and TRBJ2-5 for the parts outside the CDR3, the full variable domain is DTGVSQNPRHKITKRGQNVTFRCDPISEHNRLYWYRQTLGQGPEFLTYFQNEAQLEKSRLLSDRFSAERPKGSFSTLEIQRTEQGDSAMYLCASSLGQSETQYFGPGTRLLVL.

The chain links TRBV6-5 to TRBJ1-2; D not resolved. Trimming stripped 4 bases from V and 4 bases from J, with 10 bases between. The CDR3 covers 13 residues. Per germline, CDR1 MNHEY and CDR2 SVGAGI. Here the CDR3 DNA reads TGTGCCAGCAGTTCCCCGCGGGGCTATGGCTACACCTTC. Protein: CASSSPRGYGYTF.

Details on this clone: Distinct nucleotide sequences in the sample also encode this CDR3. This sequence joins TRBV29-1 and TRBJ2-5; the match to TRBD2 covers 8 bases. V lost 6 bases, J lost 4 bases, and 4 bases stayed unmatched. The CDR3 is 12 amino acids. Germline loops: CDR1 SQVTM, CDR2 ANQGSEA. The CDR3 sequence is CSVSGGGETQYF. The CDR3 DNA follows: TGCAGCGTCTCGGGGGGGGGAGAGACCCAGTACTTC.